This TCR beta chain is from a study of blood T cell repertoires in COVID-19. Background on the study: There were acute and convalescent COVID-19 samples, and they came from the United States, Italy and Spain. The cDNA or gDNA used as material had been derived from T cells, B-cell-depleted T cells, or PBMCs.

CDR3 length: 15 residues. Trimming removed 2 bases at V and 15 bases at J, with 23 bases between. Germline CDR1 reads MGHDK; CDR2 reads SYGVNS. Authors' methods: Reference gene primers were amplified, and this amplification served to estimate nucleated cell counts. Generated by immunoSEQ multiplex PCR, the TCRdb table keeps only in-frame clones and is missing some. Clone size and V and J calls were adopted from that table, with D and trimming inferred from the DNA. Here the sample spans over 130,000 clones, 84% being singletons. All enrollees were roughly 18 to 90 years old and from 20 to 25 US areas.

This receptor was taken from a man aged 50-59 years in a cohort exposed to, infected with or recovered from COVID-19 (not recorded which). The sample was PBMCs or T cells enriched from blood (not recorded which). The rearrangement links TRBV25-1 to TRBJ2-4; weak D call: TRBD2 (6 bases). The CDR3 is CASSEKVAGRPFLYF. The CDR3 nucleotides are TGTGCCAGCAGTGAAAAAGTGGCGGGAAGACCGTTTCTGTACTTC.